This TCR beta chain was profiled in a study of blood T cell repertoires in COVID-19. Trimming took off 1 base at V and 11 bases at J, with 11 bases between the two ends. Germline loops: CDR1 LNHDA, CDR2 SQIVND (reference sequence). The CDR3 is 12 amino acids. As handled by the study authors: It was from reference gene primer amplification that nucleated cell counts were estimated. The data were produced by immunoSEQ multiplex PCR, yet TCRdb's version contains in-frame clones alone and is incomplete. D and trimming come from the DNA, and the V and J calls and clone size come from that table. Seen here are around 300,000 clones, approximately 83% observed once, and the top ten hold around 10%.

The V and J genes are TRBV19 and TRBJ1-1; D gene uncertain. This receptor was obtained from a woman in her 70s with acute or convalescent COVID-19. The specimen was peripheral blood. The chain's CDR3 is CASSIAQREAFF. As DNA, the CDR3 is TGTGCCAGTAGTATAGCCCAGCGGGAGGCTTTCTTT. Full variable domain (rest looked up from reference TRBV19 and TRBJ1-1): DGGITQSPKYLFRKEGQNVTLSCEQNLNHDAMYWYRQDPGQGLRLIYYSQIVNDFQKGDIAEGYSVSREKKESFPLTVTSAQKNPTAFYLCASSIAQREAFFGQGTRLTVV.